What follows is one T cell receptor (beta chain) and its context. This clonotype was seen a handful of times. Its binding antigen is unknown. Base-call qualities are not available, and no considerably larger clone is one nucleotide away. The library was obtained by 5' RACE. These reads were obtained on a NextSeq 500. To correct for sequencing error and PCR bias, the TCR library protocol tagged individual cDNA molecules with unique molecular identifiers. Both TCR alpha and beta chains were sequenced, and tight co-correlation was observed between alpha and beta sequence abundances in each sample. Processing in the source paper ran as follows. V gene, J gene and CDR3 annotation of TCR sequences was performed with Decombinator V4. Expanded TCRs were defined as changing significantly between any two time points under a Poisson model with p below 0.0001. Abundances of TCRs were expressed as counts per million after normalisation to the total number of TCRs sequenced in each sample. TRAV1-2 paired with TRAJ12, TRAJ20 or TRAJ33 defined MAIT TCRs, while TRAV10 paired with TRAJ18 defined iNKT TCRs. VDJdb, accessed 1 November 2021, was searched for CMV, EBV and SARS-CoV-2 annotated TCRs, with TCRs annotated for multiple antigens excluded. TCRdb reprocessing: public reads trimmed at Q25 with fastp, clones called with MiXCR, in-frame beta chains kept. CDR3 protein sequences are deduplicated, and each keeps its most common genes and DNA. For this entry, the V and J calls and clone size follow TCRdb and not the study's own pipeline. Across this sample there are roughly 55,000 distinct CDR3 sequences, with 14% to 15% seen only once. The top ten constitute about 9% of the sample.

This specimen comes from a study of early T cells in non-severe SARS-CoV-2 infection (dated by TCRdb to about 2021). Study-wide context: Bulk RNA from unsorted whole blood was used for TCR sequencing, so alpha and beta chains could not be paired. Paper-wide results and their limitations: VDJdb matching was skewed toward anti-spike CD8 responses, so virus-specific expansions were likely underestimated and private and CD4 specificities were missed.

A case-control design nested within a healthcare worker cohort in London, UK, was used, with weekly nasopharyngeal swab PCR tests and blood sampling performed. Healthcare workers were recruited between 23 and 31 March 2020, during the week of the UK lockdown, and were followed weekly for up to roughly 16 weeks. The CDR3 sequence holds 15 residues, the cysteine and phenylalanine included. The read is trimmed to its CDR3 DNA, 45 bases read in frame from base 1. The germline ends are 16 bases apart after V is trimmed by 5 bases and J by 2 bases. Via the germline V gene, CDR1 is SGDLS and CDR2 YYNGEE. The chain joins TRBV9 to TRBJ1-2; the D segment cannot be called with confidence. The clonotype originates from an adult who was a healthcare worker with PCR-confirmed SARS-CoV-2 infection or an uninfected control (not recorded which). Sequencing used whole blood, obtained at baseline. The nucleotides read TGTGCCAGCAGAAGCGTATGGGCCAGGAACTATGGCTACACCTTC. This sequence encodes CASRSVWARNYGYTF.